Presented here are 32 T cell receptor beta chains from one specimen sequenced in a study of shared clonotypes between healthy human individuals. Using immunoSEQ multiplex PCR, the repertoire was profiled, and TCRdb retains in-frame clones only, with some absent. This table holds some 1.4 million clones, around 95% found once. The source material was naive CD4+ T cells sorted from blood. The subset here: CD45RA+ positively selected. The source of these receptors is a man aged 25 to 40 in good health.

The chain employs TRBV6-5 and TRBJ2-3; D perhaps matches TRBD1 (6 bases). The CDR3 runs to 13 residues. Trimming pared 10 bases from V and 2 bases from J, leaving 13 bases between. The germline V gene has CDR1 MNHEY and CDR2 SVGAGI. CDR3 in DNA: TGTGCCACCCTCGGGGACAACACAGATACGCAGTATTTT. This gives the protein CATLGDNTDTQYF.

The gene calls are TRBV2 and TRBJ1-5, with D uncertain. The V gene's germline CDR1 is SNHLY and CDR2 FYNNEI. V lost 7 bases to trimming and J lost 2 bases, with 6 bases between them. The CDR3 is 12 amino acids. CDR3 sequence (DNA): TGTGCCAGCAAAGGCGGCAATCAGCCCCAGCATTTT. It is translated as CASKGGNQPQHF.

This chain uses TRBV7-9 with TRBJ2-5; tentatively, D is TRBD2 (5 bases). This CDR3 has 15 residues. Trimming shortened V by 5 bases and J by 0 bases, and 13 bases separated the two germline ends. The germline V gene encodes CDR1 SEHNR and CDR2 FQNEAQ (reference sequence). As DNA, the CDR3 is TGTGCCAGCAGCCCCCGGTCGGGGAACCAAGAGACCCAGTACTTC. Translated: CASSPRSGNQETQYF. The complete variable domain, with remaining parts taken from reference TRBV7-9 and TRBJ2-5, reads DTGVSQNPRHKITKRGQNVTFRCDPISEHNRLYWYRQTLGQGPEFLTYFQNEAQLEKSRLLSDRFSAERPKGSFSTLEIQRTEQGDSAMYLCASSPRSGNQETQYFGPGTRLLVL.

The chain is built from TRBV18 and TRBJ1-1; 7 positions match TRBD1. Germline V gene data show CDR1 as KGHSH and CDR2 as LQKENI. This CDR3 spans 16 amino acids. V lost 0 bases, J lost 3 bases, and 7 bases stayed unmatched. CDR3 sequence reads: CASSPPHAGGDTEAFF. CDR3 bases: TGTGCCAGCTCACCACCACATGCAGGGGGAGACACTGAAGCTTTCTTT. Combining the CDR3 with reference TRBV18 and TRBJ1-1 gives the whole variable domain NAGVMQNPRHLVRRRGQEARLRCSPMKGHSHVYWYRQLPEEGLKFMVYLQKENIIDESGMPKERFSAEFPKEGPSILRIQQVVRGDSAAYFCASSPPHAGGDTEAFFGQGTRLTVV.

Here the CDR3 DNA reads TGTGCCAGCAGCTTAGGGGGTCCACTAGTCCCGTTCTTC. It translates to CASSLGGPLVPFF. The chain carries TRBV13 and TRBJ2-1; a weak D match, TRBD2 (5 bases). The CDR3 is made up of 13 amino acids. V lost 0 bases to trimming and J lost 15 bases, with 15 bases between them. Looked up from germline, CDR1 is PRHDT and CDR2 is FYEKMQ (reference sequence).

The gene calls are TRBV5-6 and TRBJ2-5, with D perhaps TRBD1 or TRBD2 (5 bases each). V was pared by 4 bases and J by 5 bases, with 12 bases between. CDR1 is SGHDT, CDR2 YYEEEE, per germline. The CDR3 has 13 residues. This chain's CDR3 is CASSRGPRETQYF. The CDR3 coding sequence is TGTGCCAGCAGCAGGGGACCCCGGGAGACCCAGTACTTC.

The J gene is TRBJ2-7, the V gene TRBV6-6, with D uncertain. Per the germline V gene, CDR1 is MNHNY and CDR2 is SVGAGI (reference sequence). V was pared by 6 bases and J by 5 bases, with 14 bases between. This CDR3 has 13 amino acids. The DNA for the CDR3 is TGTGCCAGCAGCCCTATCGGCTTCCACGAGCAGTACTTC. Residues: CASSPIGFHEQYF.

The chain couples TRBV9 to TRBJ2-2, with 9 bases matching TRBD2. V shed 0 bases and J 6 bases; nucleotides not matched to a gene: 6. The V gene's germline CDR1 is SGDLS and CDR2 YYNGEE. The CDR3 has 16 amino acids. The CDR3 region is CASSVGASGTAGELFF. The CDR3 nucleotides read TGTGCCAGCAGCGTAGGGGCTAGCGGGACGGCCGGGGAGCTGTTTTTT. Combining the CDR3 with reference TRBV9 and TRBJ2-2 gives the whole variable domain DSGVTQTPKHLITATGQRVTLRCSPRSGDLSVYWYQQSLDQGLQFLIQYYNGEERAKGNILERFSAQQFPDLHSELNLSSLELGDSALYFCASSVGASGTAGELFFGEGSRLTVL.

This clone showed up just once. This chain connects TRBV28 to TRBJ2-1; 12 nucleotides agree with TRBD2. Germline assignment: CDR1 MDHEN and CDR2 SYDVKM. This CDR3 is 16 amino acids long. Germline trimming cut 5 bases from V and 5 bases from J; bases unmatched to any gene: 7. CDR3 bases: TGTGCCAGCAGTCGGGCTAGCGGGAGGGCGGACAATGAGCAGTTCTTC. Protein sequence: CASSRASGRADNEQFF. Drawing the rest from reference TRBV28 and TRBJ2-1, the complete variable domain is DVKVTQSSRYLVKRTGEKVFLECVQDMDHENMFWYRQDPGLGLRLIYFSYDVKMKEKGDIPEGYSVSREKKERFSLILESASTNQTSMYLCASSRASGRADNEQFFGPGTRLTVL.

In this sample, this clone turned up once. The chain carries TRBV2 and TRBJ2-7; possibly TRBD1 for D (5 bases). CDR3 length: 13 amino acids. Trimming pared 4 bases from V and 4 bases from J, leaving 11 bases between. Germline V gene sequence: CDR1 SNHLY, CDR2 FYNNEI. The CDR3 bases are TGTGCCAGCAGTGCGGTCAGGACATACGAGCAGTACTTC. Translated, it gives CASSAVRTYEQYF.

About this clone itself: The same CDR3 arises from other DNA sequences in this sample as well. The chain combines TRBV28 with TRBJ2-5, with a possible D match to TRBD2 (5 bases). This CDR3 is 13 amino acids long. V lost 6 bases, J lost 2 bases, and 10 bases lay in between. Germline CDR1 reads MDHEN; CDR2 reads SYDVKM. As DNA, the CDR3 is TGTGCCAGCAGGCGGACTGGGCAAGAGACCCAGTACTTC. It is translated as CASRRTGQETQYF.

This rearrangement joins TRBV7-6 to TRBJ2-3, with D unresolved. CDR3 length: 14 amino acids. Trimming cost V 7 bases and J 0 bases, with 11 bases left between them. CDR1 is SGHVS and CDR2 is FNYEAQ in the germline V gene. CDR3 protein: CASTSLSSTDTQYF. CDR3 nucleotide sequence: TGTGCCAGCACCAGTTTGAGTAGCACAGATACGCAGTATTTT.

The chain couples TRBV7-9 to TRBJ1-1, with D maybe TRBD1 (6 bases). From germline, CDR1 is SEHNR and CDR2 FQNEAQ (reference sequence). There are 13 residues in the CDR3. Between the trimmed V and J ends, which lost 5 bases and 2 bases, there was a span of 9 bases. CDR3 loop: CASSKTGNTEAFF. CDR3 DNA: TGTGCCAGCAGCAAGACAGGTAACACTGAAGCTTTCTTT.

This chain uses TRBV7-9 with TRBJ2-1, with TRBD2 matching 8 bases. The CDR3 length is 16 residues. The ends lost 0 bases at V and 1 base at J; junction bases unmatched: 2. Germline lookup yields CDR1 SEHNR and CDR2 FQNEAQ (reference sequence). The DNA for the CDR3 is TGTGCCAGCAGCTTAGCCGCGGGAGGTTCCTACAATGAGCAGTTCTTC. Encoded protein: CASSLAAGGSYNEQFF.

The rearrangement joins TRBV28 to TRBJ1-2; 7 bases agree with TRBD1. Trimming at V came to 3 bases and at J to 0 bases, leaving 1 base not matched to a gene. CDR1 is MDHEN, CDR2 SYDVKM, per germline. The CDR3 spans 14 residues. Here the CDR3 reads CASSLTGTNYGYTF. CDR3 bases: TGTGCCAGCAGTTTGACAGGGACTAACTATGGCTACACCTTC.

This chain connects TRBV16 to TRBJ1-1; D may be TRBD1 (5 bases). This CDR3 has 14 residues. The V gene's germline CDR1 is KGHSY and CDR2 FQNENV. V was pared by 1 base and J by 4 bases, with 10 bases between. The CDR3 DNA reads TGTGCCAGCAGCCAATACTACAGGCTCACTGAAGCTTTCTTT. Translating it yields CASSQYYRLTEAFF.

About this clone itself: The sample holds other DNA sequences that translate to the same CDR3. The chain is built from TRBV28 and TRBJ1-5; D possibly corresponds to TRBD1 (5 bases). The CDR3 covers 14 residues. Trimming pared 4 bases from V and 2 bases from J, leaving 9 bases between. The germline gives CDR1 MDHEN, CDR2 SYDVKM. The CDR3 sequence is CASSWRGGNQPQHF. Here the CDR3 DNA reads TGTGCCAGCAGTTGGAGGGGAGGCAATCAGCCCCAGCATTTT. Supplemented by reference TRBV28 and TRBJ1-5, the full variable domain reads DVKVTQSSRYLVKRTGEKVFLECVQDMDHENMFWYRQDPGLGLRLIYFSYDVKMKEKGDIPEGYSVSREKKERFSLILESASTNQTSMYLCASSWRGGNQPQHFGDGTRLSIL.

The chain is built from TRBV5-5 and TRBJ2-5; possible D gene TRBD2, 6 bases. CDR3 length: 13 residues. Germline assignment: CDR1 SGHKS and CDR2 YYEKEE (reference sequence). V was trimmed by 4 bases and J by 5 bases, leaving 12 bases between them. The DNA of the CDR3 is TGTGCCAGCAGCGCCGGGGGTCTGGAGACCCAGTACTTC. Its protein is CASSAGGLETQYF. The whole variable domain, filled in from reference TRBV5-5 and TRBJ2-5, reads DAGVTQSPTHLIKTRGQQVTLRCSPISGHKSVSWYQQVLGQGPQFIFQYYEKEERGRGNFPDRFSARQFPNYSSELNVNALLLGDSALYLCASSAGGLETQYFGPGTRLLVL.

The chain couples TRBV28 to TRBJ2-1, with a weak D call TRBD1 (5 bases). The CDR3 has 14 residues. V dropped 5 bases and J dropped 4 bases, with 12 bases sitting between them. The germline CDR1 and CDR2 sequences are MDHEN and SYDVKM. The CDR3 here is CASSRGFQYNEQFF. CDR3 DNA: TGTGCCAGCAGTAGGGGATTTCAATACAATGAGCAGTTCTTC.

This chain joins TRBV6-5 and TRBJ2-7; D may be TRBD2 (6 bases). Trimming stripped 10 bases from V and 6 bases from J, with 19 bases between. CDR1 MNHEY and CDR2 SVGAGI come from the germline V gene. The CDR3 consists of 13 residues. CDR3 protein: CATGPAGPFEQYF. The CDR3 DNA sequence: TGTGCCACCGGGCCAGCGGGCCCATTCGAGCAGTACTTC.

The table lists this clone with a count of one. This sample includes further DNA sequences coding for the same CDR3. CDR3: CASSPGQVDEQYF. The CDR3 bases are TGTGCCAGCTCACCAGGACAGGTCGACGAGCAGTACTTC. The gene calls are TRBV18 and TRBJ2-7; 7 positions agree with TRBD1. The germline gives CDR1 KGHSH, CDR2 LQKENI. Trimming removed 2 bases from V and 5 bases from J; junction bases left unmatched: 3. This CDR3 contains 13 residues.

V and J are TRBV11-3 and TRBJ2-5; the D gene is possibly TRBD2 (5 bases). V dropped 1 base and J dropped 2 bases, with 11 bases sitting between them. CDR3 length: 15 amino acids. Per germline, CDR1 SGHNT and CDR2 YENEEA. The CDR3 DNA is TGTGCCAGCAGCTTAGGGAGCGGAACGCAAGAGACCCAGTACTTC. Its protein is CASSLGSGTQETQYF.

The gene calls are TRBV10-2 and TRBJ2-1; D is possibly TRBD2 (6 bases). Trimming shortened V by 7 bases and J by 7 bases, and 17 bases separated the two germline ends. The CDR3 has 14 residues. Germline CDR1 and CDR2: WSHSY and SAAADI. In DNA form, the CDR3 reads TGCGCCAGCAACCTGGGCGGGGTAAGGAATGAGCAGTTCTTC. It translates to CASNLGGVRNEQFF.

For this clone: Other nucleotide sequences in the sample specify the same CDR3. The V and J genes are TRBV15 and TRBJ2-7; the D gene is possibly TRBD2 (6 bases). Germline CDR1 and CDR2: LNHNV and YYDKDF (reference sequence). CDR3 length: 13 residues. Deletions cut 1 base from V and 4 bases from J, with 8 bases between. The CDR3 DNA is TGTGCCACCAGCAGAGGGAGGGAGTACGAGCAGTACTTC. It translates to CATSRGREYEQYF.

This chain uses TRBV4-1 with TRBJ2-1; 7 positions agree with TRBD1. J lost 4 bases, V lost 4 bases, and 7 bases had no gene match. The CDR3 runs to 15 residues. The germline CDR1 and CDR2 sequences are MGHRA and YSYEKL. CDR3 sequence: CASSRRDSQYNEQFF. In DNA form, the CDR3 reads TGCGCCAGCAGCCGCCGGGACAGCCAATACAATGAGCAGTTCTTC.

This sequence joins TRBV11-2 and TRBJ2-5; the match to TRBD2 covers 9 bases. V lost 2 bases and J lost 4; bases outside the gene matches: 2. The germline V gene has CDR1 SGHAT and CDR2 FQNNGV. There are 14 residues in the CDR3. The CDR3, as DNA: TGTGCCAGCAGCTTATTGCGGGAGGGAGAGACCCAGTACTTC. It codes for CASSLLREGETQYF. The full variable domain, with the rest looked up from reference TRBV11-2 and TRBJ2-5, is EAGVAQSPRYKIIEKRQSVAFWCNPISGHATLYWYQQILGQGPKLLIQFQNNGVVDDSQLPKDRFSAERLKGVDSTLKIQPAKLEDSAVYLCASSLLREGETQYFGPGTRLLVL.

The chain has TRBV29-1 and TRBJ2-3; possible D gene TRBD1, 6 bases. Trimming took 5 bases from V and 2 from J, leaving 17 bases between them. The germline V gene has CDR1 SQVTM and CDR2 ANQGSEA. This CDR3 contains 15 residues. The CDR3 DNA sequence: TGCAGCGTTAGGGAAACAGGGTCTCCCACAGATACGCAGTATTTT. This sequence encodes CSVRETGSPTDTQYF.

The rearrangement links TRBV5-5 to TRBJ2-1; D may be TRBD2 (5 bases). The CDR3 loop spans 14 amino acids. The ends were cut back, 2 bases at V and 0 bases at J, with 6 bases in the middle. Germline V CDR1 and CDR2: SGHKS, YYEKEE (reference sequence). The DNA of the CDR3 is TGTGCCAGCAGCTTCGGGGACTCCTACAATGAGCAGTTCTTC. Amino acids: CASSFGDSYNEQFF.

The rearrangement links TRBV28 to TRBJ2-2; weak D call: TRBD2 (6 bases). CDR1 and CDR2 from the germline V gene are MDHEN and SYDVKM. This CDR3 spans 14 amino acids. V was clipped by 8 bases and J by 8 bases, with 18 bases between them. The CDR3 DNA follows: TGTGCCAGCCGTACCACCGGGGGTATAGGGGAGCTGTTTTTT. Protein product: CASRTTGGIGELFF.

The rearrangement joins TRBV4-3 to TRBJ2-7; 9 bases align to TRBD2. The CDR3 is made up of 18 amino acids. CDR1 is LGHNA and CDR2 is YSLEER in the germline V gene. V was pared by 0 bases and J by 0 bases, with 9 bases of the junction left unmatched. The CDR3 DNA reads TGCGCCAGCAGCCAAGAAGCGGGAGGCCCGGGGGGCTCCTACGAGCAGTACTTC. Amino acid sequence: CASSQEAGGPGGSYEQYF.

The chain combines TRBV19 with TRBJ2-7; 8 nucleotides align to TRBD1. After removal of 5 bases from V and 3 bases from J, the junction contained 9 bases not matched to a gene. This CDR3 has 15 residues. The germline V gene encodes CDR1 LNHDA and CDR2 SQIVND (reference sequence). In DNA, the CDR3 is TGTGCCAGTAGTCTAGGGGGGACAGGCCTCTACGAGCAGTACTTC. Its translation: CASSLGGTGLYEQYF.

V gene TRBV27 combines with J gene TRBJ2-3; D is perhaps TRBD1 or TRBD2 (5 bases each). Germline-derived CDR1 and CDR2 are MNHEY and SMNVEV (reference sequence). The V end lost 7 bases, the J end lost 4 bases, and 15 bases lay between the germline ends. The CDR3 spans 14 residues. The CDR3 nucleotides read TGTGCCAGCATGGGGGAAGGGTATGCAGATACGCAGTATTTT. This encodes CASMGEGYADTQYF.